The sequence of this T cell receptor (beta chain) was determined in a study of cytomegalovirus exposure and HLA in healthy donors. The study, taken as a whole, reports: Clusters of TCRs from the first cohort tended to co-occur in the approximately 120 validation repertoires (as a later analysis found).

Only in-frame clones appear in the TCRdb table, and some are missing; sequencing was by immunoSEQ multiplex PCR. This sample carries approximately 180,000 clones, more than 75% of them seen once, and the ten largest clones take approximately 1.5%. This clone has only one observation. The antigen is unknown. Per germline, CDR1 MGHRA and CDR2 YSYEKL. Trimming cost V 3 bases and J 4 bases; bases outside gene matches: 9. CDR3 length: 16 amino acids. The receptor was derived from a young woman in good health and CMV-seronegative. The sequencing sample was made of PBMCs. The chain couples TRBV4-1 to TRBJ1-2; TRBD1 matches at 9 bases. CDR3 in amino acids: CASSHPPGQGIYGYTF. In nucleotides, the CDR3 is TGCGCCAGCAGCCACCCCCCGGGACAGGGTATCTATGGCTACACCTTC.